This T cell receptor beta chain was observed in a study of CD8+ T cells in alopecia areata. From PBMCs, CD4+ and CD8+ T cells were sorted. Reverse transcribed after extraction, RNA yielded cDNA as the sequencing template. Clones were read by immunoSEQ multiplex PCR, and TCRdb kept only the in-frame ones, dropping some. The table lists around 100,000 clones, approximately 58% of them singletons, with roughly 8.8% in the top ten. Germline loops: CDR1 LNHDA, CDR2 SQIVND (reference sequence). There are 14 residues in the CDR3. V lost 7 bases, J lost 1 base, and 4 bases stayed unmatched. Study findings and constraints: Lesional scalp exceeded normal scalp in clonality, especially in alopecia totalis/universalis.

In regard to this clone: Antigen specificity is unknown.

Sequenced sample: CD4+ T cells sorted from blood. V is TRBV19 and J is TRBJ2-1; TRBD2 matches at 7 bases. This receptor was identified in a human donor in good health. CDR3 nucleotide sequence: TGTGCCAGTATGGTCGGGGGGTCCTACAATGAGCAGTTCTTC. As protein: CASMVGGSYNEQFF.